The clone carrying this TCR beta chain was counted between two and nine times. The entry originates in a study of blood T cell repertoires in COVID-19. Trimming removed 4 bases at V and 0 bases at J, with 8 bases between. CDR1 SGHRS and CDR2 YFSETQ come from the germline V gene. The CDR3 is 13 residues long. The assay was immunoSEQ multiplex PCR, and TCRdb's table has in-frame clones only and misses some. The data contain about 97,000 clones, approximately 89% of them singletons. J is TRBJ2-7 and V is TRBV5-1; D is uncertain. This clonotype was obtained from a human donor in a cohort sampled during active COVID-19. The sequencing input was peripheral blood. The CDR3 nucleotides read TGCGCCAGCAGCCCGTCGGGCTCCTACGAGCAGTACTTC. This sequence encodes CASSPSGSYEQYF.